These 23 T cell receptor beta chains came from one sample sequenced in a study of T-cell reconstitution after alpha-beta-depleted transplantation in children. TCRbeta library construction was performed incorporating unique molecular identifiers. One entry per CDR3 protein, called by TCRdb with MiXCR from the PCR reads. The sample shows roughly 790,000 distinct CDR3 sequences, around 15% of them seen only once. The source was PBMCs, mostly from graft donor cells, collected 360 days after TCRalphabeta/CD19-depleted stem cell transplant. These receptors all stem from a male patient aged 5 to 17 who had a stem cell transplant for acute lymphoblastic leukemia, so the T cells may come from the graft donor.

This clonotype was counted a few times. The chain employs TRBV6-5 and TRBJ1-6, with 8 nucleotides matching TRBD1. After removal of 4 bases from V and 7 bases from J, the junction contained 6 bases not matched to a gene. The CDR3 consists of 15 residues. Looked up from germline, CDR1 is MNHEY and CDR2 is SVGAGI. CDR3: CASSFQGARNSPLHF. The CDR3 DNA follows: TGTGCCAGCAGTTTTCAGGGGGCCAGGAATTCACCCCTCCACTTT.

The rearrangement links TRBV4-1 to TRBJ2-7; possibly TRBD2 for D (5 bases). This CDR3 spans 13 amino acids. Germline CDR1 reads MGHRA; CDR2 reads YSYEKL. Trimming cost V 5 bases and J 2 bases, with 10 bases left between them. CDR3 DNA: TGCGCCAGCAGCACCCTAGCTACCTACGAGCAGTACTTC. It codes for CASSTLATYEQYF.

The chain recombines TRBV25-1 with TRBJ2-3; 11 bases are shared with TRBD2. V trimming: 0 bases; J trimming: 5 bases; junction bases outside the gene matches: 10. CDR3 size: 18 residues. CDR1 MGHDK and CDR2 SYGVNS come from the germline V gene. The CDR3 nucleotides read TGTGCCAGCAGTGAATACCAGAGACTAGCGGGAAGTGGAGATACGCAGTATTTT. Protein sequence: CASSEYQRLAGSGDTQYF.

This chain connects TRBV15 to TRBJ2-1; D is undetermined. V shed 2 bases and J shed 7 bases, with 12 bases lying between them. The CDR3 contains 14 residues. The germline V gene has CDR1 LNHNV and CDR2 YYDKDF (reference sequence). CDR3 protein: CATSRHHVDNEQFF. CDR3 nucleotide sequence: TGTGCCACCAGCAGACATCATGTAGATAATGAGCAGTTCTTC. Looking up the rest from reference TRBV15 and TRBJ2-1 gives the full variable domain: DAMVIQNPRYQVTQFGKPVTLSCSQTLNHNVMYWYQQKSSQAPKLLFHYYDKDFNNEADTPDNFQSRRPNTSFCFLDIRSPGLGDTAMYLCATSRHHVDNEQFFGPGTRLTVL.

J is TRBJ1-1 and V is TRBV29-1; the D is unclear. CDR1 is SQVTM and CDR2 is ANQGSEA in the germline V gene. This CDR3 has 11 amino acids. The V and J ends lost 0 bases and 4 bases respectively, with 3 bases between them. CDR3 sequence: CSVEEVTEAFF. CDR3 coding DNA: TGCAGCGTTGAAGAGGTCACTGAAGCTTTCTTT. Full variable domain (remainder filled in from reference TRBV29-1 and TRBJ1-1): SAVISQKPSRDICQRGTSLTIQCQVDSQVTMMFWYRQQPGQSLTLIATANQGSEATYESGFVIDKFPISRPNLTFSTLTVSNMSPEDSSIYLCSVEEVTEAFFGQGTRLTVV.

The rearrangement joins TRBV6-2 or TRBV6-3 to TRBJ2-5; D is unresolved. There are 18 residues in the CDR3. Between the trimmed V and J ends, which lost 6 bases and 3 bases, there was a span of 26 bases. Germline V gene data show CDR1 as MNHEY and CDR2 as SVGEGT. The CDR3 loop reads CASSSTRAPKGIEETQYF. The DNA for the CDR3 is TGTGCCAGCAGCTCCACCCGGGCTCCGAAAGGTATCGAAGAGACCCAGTACTTC.

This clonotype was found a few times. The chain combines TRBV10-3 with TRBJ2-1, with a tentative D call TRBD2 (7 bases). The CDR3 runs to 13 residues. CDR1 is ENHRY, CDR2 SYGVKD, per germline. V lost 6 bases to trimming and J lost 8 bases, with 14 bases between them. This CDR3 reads CAIRGGGGYEQFF. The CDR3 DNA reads TGTGCCATCAGGGGAGGGGGGGGATATGAGCAGTTCTTC.

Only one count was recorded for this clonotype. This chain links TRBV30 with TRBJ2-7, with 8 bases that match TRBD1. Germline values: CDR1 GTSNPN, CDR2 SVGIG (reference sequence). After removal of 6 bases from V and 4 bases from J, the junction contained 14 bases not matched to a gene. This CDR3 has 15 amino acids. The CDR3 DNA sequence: TGTGCCTGCCGTATCCGGACAGGGAGATTGTACGAGCAGTACTTC. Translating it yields CACRIRTGRLYEQYF.

DNA for the CDR3: TGTGCCAGCTTCCCCAGGGGTCAAAGCACAGATACGCAGTATTTT. The encoded protein is CASFPRGQSTDTQYF. The chain recombines TRBV18 with TRBJ2-3, with a tentative D call TRBD1 (6 bases). From germline, CDR1 is KGHSH and CDR2 LQKENI. With 7 bases removed from V and 0 bases from J, the gap between germline ends came to 14 bases. CDR3 length: 15 residues. Using reference TRBV18 and TRBJ2-3 for the parts outside the CDR3, the full variable domain is NAGVMQNPRHLVRRRGQEARLRCSPMKGHSHVYWYRQLPEEGLKFMVYLQKENIIDESGMPKERFSAEFPKEGPSILRIQQVVRGDSAAYFCASFPRGQSTDTQYFGPGTRLTVL.

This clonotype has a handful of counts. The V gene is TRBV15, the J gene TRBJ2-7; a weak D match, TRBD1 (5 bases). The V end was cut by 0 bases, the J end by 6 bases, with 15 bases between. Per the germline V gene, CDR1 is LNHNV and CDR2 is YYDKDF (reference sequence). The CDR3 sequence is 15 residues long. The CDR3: CATSRDQGASTEQYF. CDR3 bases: TGTGCCACCAGCAGAGATCAAGGGGCGTCCACCGAGCAGTACTTC.

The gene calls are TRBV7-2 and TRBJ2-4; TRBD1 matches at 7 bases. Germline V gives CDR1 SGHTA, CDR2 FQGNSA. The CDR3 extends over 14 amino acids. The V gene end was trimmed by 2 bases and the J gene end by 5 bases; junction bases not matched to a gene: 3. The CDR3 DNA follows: TGTGCCAGCAGCTTACGCACAGGGGAAAACATTCAGTACTTC. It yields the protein CASSLRTGENIQYF.

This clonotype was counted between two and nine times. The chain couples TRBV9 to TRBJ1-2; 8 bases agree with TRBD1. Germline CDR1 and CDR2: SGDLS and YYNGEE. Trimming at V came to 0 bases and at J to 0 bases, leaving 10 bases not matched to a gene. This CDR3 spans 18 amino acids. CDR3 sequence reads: CASSVATGGGQANYGYTF. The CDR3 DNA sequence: TGTGCCAGCAGCGTAGCTACAGGGGGGGGACAGGCTAACTATGGCTACACCTTC.

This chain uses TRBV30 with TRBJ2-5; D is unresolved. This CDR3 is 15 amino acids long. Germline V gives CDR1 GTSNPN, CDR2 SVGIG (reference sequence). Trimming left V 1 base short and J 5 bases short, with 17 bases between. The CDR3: CAWSGRDLLRETQYF. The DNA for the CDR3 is TGTGCCTGGAGTGGCAGAGATCTCCTACGGGAGACCCAGTACTTC.

The CDR3 sequence: CASSFWDTEAFF. CDR3 nucleotides: TGTGCCAGCAGTTTTTGGGACACTGAAGCTTTCTTT. The chain couples TRBV12-3 or TRBV12-4 to TRBJ1-1; D ambiguous. The V and J ends lost 3 bases and 3 bases respectively, with 5 bases between them. The CDR3 contains 12 residues.

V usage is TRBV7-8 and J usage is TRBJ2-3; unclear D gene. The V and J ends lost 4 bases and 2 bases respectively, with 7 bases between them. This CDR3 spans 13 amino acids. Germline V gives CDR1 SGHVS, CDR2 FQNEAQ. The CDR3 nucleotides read TGTGCCAGCAGCTACGCCCTCACAGATACGCAGTATTTT. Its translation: CASSYALTDTQYF.

CDR3: CASSFVQGSVPSGANVLTF. CDR3 sequence (DNA): TGTGCCAGCAGCTTCGTACAGGGTTCCGTCCCTTCTGGGGCCAACGTCCTGACTTTC. The rearrangement joins TRBV7-6 to TRBJ2-6; D is possibly TRBD1 (6 bases). This CDR3 contains 19 residues. CDR1 is SGHVS and CDR2 is FNYEAQ in the germline V gene. Trimming took off 3 bases at V and 1 base at J, with 19 bases between the two ends.

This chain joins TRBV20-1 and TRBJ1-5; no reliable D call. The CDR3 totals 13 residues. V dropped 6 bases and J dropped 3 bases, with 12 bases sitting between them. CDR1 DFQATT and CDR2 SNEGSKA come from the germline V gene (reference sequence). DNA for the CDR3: TGCAGTGCGGCGCGCACCGACAATCAGCCCCAGCATTTT. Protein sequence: CSAARTDNQPQHF.

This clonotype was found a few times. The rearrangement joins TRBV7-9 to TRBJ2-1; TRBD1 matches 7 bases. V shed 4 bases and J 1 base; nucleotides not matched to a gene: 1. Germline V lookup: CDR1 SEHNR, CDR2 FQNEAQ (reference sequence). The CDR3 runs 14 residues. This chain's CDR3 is CASSSDRSYNEQFF. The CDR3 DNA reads TGTGCCAGCAGCTCGGACAGGTCCTACAATGAGCAGTTCTTC.

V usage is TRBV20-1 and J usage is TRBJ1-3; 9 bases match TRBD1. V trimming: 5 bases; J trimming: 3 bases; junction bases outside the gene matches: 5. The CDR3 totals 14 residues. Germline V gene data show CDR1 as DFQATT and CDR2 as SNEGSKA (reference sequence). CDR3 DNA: TGCAGTGCTCTGGACAGGGGTAATGGAAACACCATATATTTT. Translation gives CSALDRGNGNTIYF.

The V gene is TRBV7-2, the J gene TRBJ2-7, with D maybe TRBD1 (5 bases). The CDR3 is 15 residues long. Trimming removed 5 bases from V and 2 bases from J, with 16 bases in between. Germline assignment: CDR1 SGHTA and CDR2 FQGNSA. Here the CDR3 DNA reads TGTGCCAGCAGCCAAGGGCCAGGGCCAACCTACGAGCAGTACTTC. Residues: CASSQGPGPTYEQYF.

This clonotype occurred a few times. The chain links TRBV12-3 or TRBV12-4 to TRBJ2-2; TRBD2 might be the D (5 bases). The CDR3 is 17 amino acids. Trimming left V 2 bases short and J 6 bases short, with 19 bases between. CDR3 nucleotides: TGTGCCAGCAGTTTACTGTCCGCCCGAGGGCCGGCCGGGGAGCTGTTTTTT. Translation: CASSLLSARGPAGELFF.

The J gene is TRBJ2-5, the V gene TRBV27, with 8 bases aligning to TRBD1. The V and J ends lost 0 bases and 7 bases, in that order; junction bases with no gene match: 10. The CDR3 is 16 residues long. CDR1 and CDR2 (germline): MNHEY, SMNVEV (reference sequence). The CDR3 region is CASSLSRQGARGTQYF. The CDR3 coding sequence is TGTGCCAGCAGTTTATCTCGGCAGGGGGCGCGAGGGACCCAGTACTTC.

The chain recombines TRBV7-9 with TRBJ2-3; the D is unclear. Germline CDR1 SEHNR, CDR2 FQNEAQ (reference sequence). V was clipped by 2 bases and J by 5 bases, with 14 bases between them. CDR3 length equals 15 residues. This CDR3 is CASSLRVAAEDTQYF. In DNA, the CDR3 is TGTGCCAGCAGCTTAAGAGTGGCCGCCGAAGATACGCAGTATTTT.